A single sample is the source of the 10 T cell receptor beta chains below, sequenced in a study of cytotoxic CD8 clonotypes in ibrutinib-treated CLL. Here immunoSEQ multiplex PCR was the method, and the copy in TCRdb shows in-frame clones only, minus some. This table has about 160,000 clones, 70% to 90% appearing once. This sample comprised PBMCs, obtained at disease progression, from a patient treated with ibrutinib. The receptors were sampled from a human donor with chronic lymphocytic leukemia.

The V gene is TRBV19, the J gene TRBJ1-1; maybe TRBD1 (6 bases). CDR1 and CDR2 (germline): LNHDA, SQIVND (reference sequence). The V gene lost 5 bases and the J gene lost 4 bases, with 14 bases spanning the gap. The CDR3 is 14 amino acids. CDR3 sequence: CASSFTGFPTEAFF. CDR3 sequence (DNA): TGTGCCAGTAGTTTTACAGGGTTTCCCACTGAAGCTTTCTTT.

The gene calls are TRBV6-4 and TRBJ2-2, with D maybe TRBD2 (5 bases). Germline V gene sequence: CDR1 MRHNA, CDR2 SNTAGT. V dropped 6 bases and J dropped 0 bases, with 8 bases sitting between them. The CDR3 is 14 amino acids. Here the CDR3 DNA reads TGTGCCAGCAGCCAACTAGCGAACACCGGGGAGCTGTTTTTT. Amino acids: CASSQLANTGELFF.

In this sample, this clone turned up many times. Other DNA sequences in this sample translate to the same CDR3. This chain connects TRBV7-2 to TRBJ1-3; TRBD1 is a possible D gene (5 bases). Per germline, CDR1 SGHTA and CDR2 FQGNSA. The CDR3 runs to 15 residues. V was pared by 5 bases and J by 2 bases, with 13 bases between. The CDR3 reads CASSLDSRTGNTIYF. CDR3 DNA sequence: TGTGCCAGCAGCCTCGACAGCAGAACTGGAAACACCATATATTTT.

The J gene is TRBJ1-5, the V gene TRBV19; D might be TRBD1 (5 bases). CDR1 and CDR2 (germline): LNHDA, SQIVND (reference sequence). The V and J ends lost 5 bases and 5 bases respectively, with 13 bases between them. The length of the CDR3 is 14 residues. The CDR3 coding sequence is TGTGCCAGTAGTGGCCGGGACGGGTATCAGCCCCAGCATTTT. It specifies CASSGRDGYQPQHF.

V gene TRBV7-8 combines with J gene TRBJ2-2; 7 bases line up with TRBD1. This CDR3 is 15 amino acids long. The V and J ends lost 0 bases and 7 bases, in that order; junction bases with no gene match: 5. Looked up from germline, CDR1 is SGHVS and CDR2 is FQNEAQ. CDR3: CASSLAQGVNGELFF. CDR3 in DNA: TGTGCCAGCAGCTTAGCGCAGGGGGTTAACGGGGAGCTGTTTTTT.

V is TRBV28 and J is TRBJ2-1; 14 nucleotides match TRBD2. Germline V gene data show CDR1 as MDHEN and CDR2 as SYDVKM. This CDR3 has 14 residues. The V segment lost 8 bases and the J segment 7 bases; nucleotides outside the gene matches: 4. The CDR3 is CASLGTSGSNEQFF. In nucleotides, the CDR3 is TGTGCCAGCCTCGGGACTAGCGGGAGTAATGAGCAGTTCTTC.

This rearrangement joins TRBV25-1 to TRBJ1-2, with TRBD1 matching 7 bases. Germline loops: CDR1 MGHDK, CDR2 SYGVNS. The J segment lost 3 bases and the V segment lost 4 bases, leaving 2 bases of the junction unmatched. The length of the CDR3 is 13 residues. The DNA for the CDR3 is TGTGCCAGCAGTGGGGGGACAGACTATGGCTACACCTTC. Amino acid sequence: CASSGGTDYGYTF.

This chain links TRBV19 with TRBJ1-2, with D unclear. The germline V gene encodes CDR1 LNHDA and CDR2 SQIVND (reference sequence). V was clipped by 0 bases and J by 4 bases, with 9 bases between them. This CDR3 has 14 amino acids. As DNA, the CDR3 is TGTGCCAGTAGTATAGATAGAGGGTCCTATGGCTACACCTTC. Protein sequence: CASSIDRGSYGYTF.

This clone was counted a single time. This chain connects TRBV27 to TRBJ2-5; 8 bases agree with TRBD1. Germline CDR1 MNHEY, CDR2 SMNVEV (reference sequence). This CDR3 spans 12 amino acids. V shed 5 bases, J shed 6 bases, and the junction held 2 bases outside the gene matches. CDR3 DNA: TGTGCCAGCAGTGGACAGGGAAAGACCCAGTACTTC. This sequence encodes CASSGQGKTQYF.

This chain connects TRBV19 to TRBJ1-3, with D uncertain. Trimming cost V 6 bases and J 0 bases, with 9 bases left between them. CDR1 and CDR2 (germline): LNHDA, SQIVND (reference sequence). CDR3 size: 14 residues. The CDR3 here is CASSPITSGNTIYF. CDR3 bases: TGTGCCAGTAGCCCGATTACCTCTGGAAACACCATATATTTT.